One and the same sample provided the 25 T cell receptor beta chains below, sequenced in a study of blood T cell repertoires in COVID-19. TCRdb's table, derived via immunoSEQ multiplex PCR, lists solely in-frame clones and lacks some. Here the sample spans some 120,000 clones, 90% being singletons. The sample taken for sequencing was peripheral blood. These receptors all stem from a man aged 55 to 70 with COVID-19, enrolled during active disease.

This clone was recorded a few times. The chain links TRBV7-3 to TRBJ1-2; the match to TRBD1 covers 7 bases. The CDR3 is made up of 14 amino acids. V shed 1 base and J 6 bases; nucleotides not matched to a gene: 5. The V gene's germline CDR1 is SGHTA and CDR2 FQGTGA. The CDR3 sequence is CASSLNRGRDGYTF. The CDR3 coding sequence is TGTGCCAGCAGCTTAAATAGGGGGCGGGATGGCTACACCTTC.

CDR3 loop: CASSEGAGHYGYTF. The CDR3 nucleotides read TGTGCCAGCAGTGAAGGAGCAGGGCACTATGGCTACACCTTC. The rearrangement links TRBV6-1 to TRBJ1-2; a possible D gene is TRBD1 (5 bases). CDR1 is MNHNS, CDR2 SASEGT, per germline. This CDR3 has 14 amino acids. Trimming took 1 base from V and 3 from J, leaving 9 bases between them.

A single count supports this clone. V usage is TRBV7-2 and J usage is TRBJ2-7; the match to TRBD2 covers 11 bases. The germline V gene encodes CDR1 SGHTA and CDR2 FQGNSA. After removal of 4 bases from V and 7 bases from J, the junction contained 3 bases not matched to a gene. This CDR3 spans 13 amino acids. The CDR3 nucleotides read TGTGCCAGCAGCTCCAGACTAGCGGGAGAGCAGTACTTC. Translated: CASSSRLAGEQYF.

The genes are TRBV3-1 (or the pseudogene TRBV3-2) and TRBJ2-3; D is ambiguous. The CDR3 is made up of 15 amino acids. The ends were cut back, 1 base at V and 2 bases at J, with 10 bases in the middle. CDR1 and CDR2 (germline): LGHDT, YNNKEL (reference sequence). The CDR3 nucleotides are TGTGCCAGCAGCCAAGGGCCCAGTCCCACAGATACGCAGTATTTT. This gives the protein CASSQGPSPTDTQYF.

A single count supports this clone. The V call is TRBV5-1, the J call TRBJ2-1; TRBD1 matches at 7 bases. There are 16 residues in the CDR3. Germline V lookup: CDR1 SGHRS, CDR2 YFSETQ. The J segment lost 6 bases and the V segment lost 0 bases, leaving 9 bases of the junction unmatched. CDR3 coding DNA: TGCGCCAGCAGCTTGGCAGCACAGGGGACGGTCAATGAGCAGTTCTTC. Residues: CASSLAAQGTVNEQFF.

This sequence joins TRBV30 and TRBJ2-7, with TRBD1 matching over 8 bases. Germline-derived CDR1 and CDR2 are GTSNPN and SVGIG (reference sequence). V gave up 5 bases and J gave up 7 bases; unmatched junction bases: 10. The CDR3 is made up of 13 amino acids. CDR3 loop: CAWGGQVLWEQYF. In nucleotides, the CDR3 is TGTGCCTGGGGGGGACAGGTACTTTGGGAGCAGTACTTC.

The chain couples TRBV7-3 to TRBJ2-2, with 9 bases identical to TRBD1. CDR1 and CDR2 (germline): SGHTA, FQGTGA. The CDR3 covers 15 residues. V dropped 5 bases and J dropped 7; count of bases not matched to a gene: 8. CDR3 loop: CASSPGQGWDGELFF. CDR3 DNA: TGTGCCAGCAGCCCGGGACAGGGCTGGGACGGGGAGCTGTTTTTT.

V and J are TRBV5-1 and TRBJ2-7; D is undetermined. The germline V gene encodes CDR1 SGHRS and CDR2 YFSETQ. This CDR3 comprises 16 residues. V was trimmed by 0 bases and J by 0 bases, leaving 13 bases between them. The CDR3 sequence: CASSLALLPSSYEQYF. For the CDR3, the DNA is TGCGCCAGCAGCTTGGCATTGCTTCCGAGCTCCTACGAGCAGTACTTC.

J is TRBJ2-1 and V is TRBV30; TRBD2 is a possible D gene (5 bases). This CDR3 is 15 amino acids long. V was trimmed by 0 bases and J by 4 bases, leaving 13 bases between them. Germline-derived CDR1 and CDR2 are GTSNPN and SVGIG (reference sequence). DNA of the CDR3: TGTGCCTGGAGTGTAAGGAGGCGCCCGTACAATGAGCAGTTCTTC. This translates into CAWSVRRRPYNEQFF.

The chain recombines TRBV7-2 with TRBJ2-7, with 7 positions matching TRBD1. The V and J ends lost 4 bases and 3 bases, in that order; junction bases with no gene match: 9. The germline V gene has CDR1 SGHTA and CDR2 FQGNSA. CDR3 length: 15 amino acids. The CDR3 DNA follows: TGTGCCAGCAGCTCATACGTAGGGGGCGACTACGAGCAGTACTTC. Protein: CASSSYVGGDYEQYF.

This sequence joins TRBV5-1 and TRBJ2-1, with D uncertain. V was pared by 5 bases and J by 4 bases, with 13 bases between. Germline values: CDR1 SGHRS, CDR2 YFSETQ. CDR3 length equals 14 residues. The CDR3 nucleotides are TGCGCCAGCAGTAAGAGAACCGATTACAATGAGCAGTTCTTC. It codes for CASSKRTDYNEQFF.

The chain's CDR3 is CATSIQTGSSYEQYF. The CDR3 DNA sequence: TGTGCCACCAGCATCCAGACAGGGAGCTCCTACGAGCAGTACTTC. The chain uses TRBV15 and TRBJ2-7, with 7 bases identical to TRBD1. The CDR3 covers 15 residues. The germline gives CDR1 LNHNV, CDR2 YYDKDF (reference sequence). V was clipped by 4 bases and J by 0 bases; unmatched bases: 6.

This clone was counted between two and nine times. The chain employs TRBV7-7 and TRBJ1-1; D gene ambiguous. The CDR3 runs to 13 residues. Trimming stripped 5 bases from V and 1 base from J, with 8 bases between. Germline CDR1 is SSHAT and CDR2 is FNYEAQ (reference sequence). The CDR3 DNA is TGTGCCAGCAGCCCCAATAGGAACACTGAAGCTTTCTTT. This codes for CASSPNRNTEAFF. Complete variable domain (other parts from reference TRBV7-7 and TRBJ1-1): GAGVSQSPRYKVTKRGQDVTLRCDPISSHATLYWYQQALGQGPEFLTYFNYEAQPDKSGLPSDRFSAERPEGSISTLTIQRTEQRDSAMYRCASSPNRNTEAFFGQGTRLTVV.

This chain uses TRBV10-3 with TRBJ2-6; D may be TRBD2 (5 bases). Trimming shortened V by 7 bases and J by 0 bases, and 13 bases separated the two germline ends. CDR1 is ENHRY, CDR2 SYGVKD, per germline. The length of the CDR3 is 16 residues. CDR3 in amino acids: CAITSWESSGANVLTF. As DNA, the CDR3 is TGTGCCATCACTTCGTGGGAGTCCTCTGGGGCCAACGTCCTGACTTTC.

This clone was detected only once. This chain uses TRBV5-1 with TRBJ2-2; TRBD1 agrees at 10 bases. The CDR3 sequence is 14 residues long. CDR1 is SGHRS, CDR2 YFSETQ, per germline. Germline trimming cut 4 bases from V and 5 bases from J; bases unmatched to any gene: 2. The CDR3 DNA sequence: TGCGCCAGCAGCCCGGACAGGGGGACCGGGGAGCTGTTTTTT. It codes for CASSPDRGTGELFF.

The genes are TRBV2 and TRBJ2-2; 7 bases align to TRBD2. V trimming: 5 bases; J trimming: 0 bases; junction bases outside the gene matches: 3. The CDR3 totals 15 residues. Looked up from germline, CDR1 is SNHLY and CDR2 is FYNNEI. CDR3 in DNA: TGTGCCAGCAGTAGACTAGCCCCGAACACCGGGGAGCTGTTTTTT. Translating gives CASSRLAPNTGELFF.

This chain joins TRBV5-1 and TRBJ2-5; TRBD2 matches at 9 bases. The CDR3 totals 14 residues. Germline assignment: CDR1 SGHRS and CDR2 YFSETQ. The J segment lost 5 bases and the V segment lost 4 bases, leaving 6 bases of the junction unmatched. The CDR3 bases are TGCGCCAGCAGCCCCGGAAGCGGGAGGGAGACCCAGTACTTC. Translating gives CASSPGSGRETQYF. Filled out from reference TRBV5-1 and TRBJ2-5, the complete variable domain reads KAGVTQTPRYLIKTRGQQVTLSCSPISGHRSVSWYQQTPGQGLQFLFEYFSETQRNKGNFPGRFSGRQFSNSRSEMNVSTLELGDSALYLCASSPGSGRETQYFGPGTRLLVL.

The gene calls are TRBV19 and TRBJ1-4, with 7 positions matching TRBD1. The V gene's germline CDR1 is LNHDA and CDR2 SQIVND (reference sequence). The CDR3 extends over 14 amino acids. V gave up 3 bases and J gave up 3 bases; unmatched junction bases: 1. The CDR3 DNA sequence: TGTGCCAGTAGTATCGGGACAGCTAATGAAAAACTGTTTTTT. This sequence encodes CASSIGTANEKLFF. Full variable domain (remainder filled in from reference TRBV19 and TRBJ1-4): DGGITQSPKYLFRKEGQNVTLSCEQNLNHDAMYWYRQDPGQGLRLIYYSQIVNDFQKGDIAEGYSVSREKKESFPLTVTSAQKNPTAFYLCASSIGTANEKLFFGSGTQLSVL.

CDR3 sequence (DNA): TGCGCCAGCAGCCTTCCTGTGGACAGCGCTGGCTATGGCTACACCTTC. Amino acid sequence: CASSLPVDSAGYGYTF. V and J are TRBV4-1 and TRBJ1-2; D perhaps matches TRBD1 (6 bases). This CDR3 region has 16 residues. CDR1 MGHRA and CDR2 YSYEKL come from the germline V gene. V was shortened by 4 bases and J by 4 bases, with 19 bases between the two germline ends.

CDR3 amino acids: CASTSSGTGAAKNIQYF. DNA for the CDR3: TGTGCCAGTACCTCCTCCGGGACAGGCGCCGCCAAAAACATTCAGTACTTC. The chain combines TRBV19 with TRBJ2-4; 8 bases agree with TRBD1. Trimming cost V 7 bases and J 1 base; bases outside gene matches: 12. Germline V gene sequence: CDR1 LNHDA, CDR2 SQIVND (reference sequence). CDR3 size: 17 residues.

The J gene is TRBJ1-2, the V gene TRBV4-1, with D possibly being TRBD1 (5 bases). Germline-derived CDR1 and CDR2 are MGHRA and YSYEKL. The CDR3 totals 15 residues. V lost 1 base, J lost 4 bases, and 13 bases lay in between. CDR3 in amino acids: CASSQAGGESYGYTF. The CDR3 DNA is TGCGCCAGCAGCCAAGCCGGGGGGGAGAGCTATGGCTACACCTTC.

The chain employs TRBV6-1 and TRBJ1-1, with 9 bases that match TRBD1. The germline V gene has CDR1 MNHNS and CDR2 SASEGT. Unmatched junction bases numbered 5, after V lost 7 bases and J lost 5 bases. This CDR3 region has 13 residues. CDR3 amino acids: CASILQGATEAFF. The CDR3 nucleotides read TGTGCCAGCATCTTACAGGGGGCGACTGAAGCTTTCTTT.

The J gene is TRBJ2-2, the V gene TRBV29-1; 9 bases fit TRBD1. CDR3 length equals 17 residues. V lost 6 bases and J lost 0; bases outside the gene matches: 11. Germline loops: CDR1 SQVTM, CDR2 ANQGSEA. CDR3 protein: CSVRPTGGRTNTGELFF. CDR3 in DNA: TGCAGCGTCCGCCCGACAGGGGGAAGGACGAACACCGGGGAGCTGTTTTTT.

The J gene is TRBJ1-4, the V gene TRBV6-1; D uncertain. This CDR3 has 18 residues. Per germline, CDR1 MNHNS and CDR2 SASEGT. V shed 3 bases and J shed 8 bases, with 25 bases lying between them. CDR3 sequence (DNA): TGTGCCAGCAGTGACCCGGTAGGACCCCCAATTTCGGGAGAAAAACTGTTTTTT. Translating gives CASSDPVGPPISGEKLFF.

This clone occurred once. Other DNA variants within this sample encode the same CDR3. The chain combines TRBV19 with TRBJ1-1, with D tentatively TRBD1 (6 bases). Germline values: CDR1 LNHDA, CDR2 SQIVND (reference sequence). The CDR3 covers 13 residues. V gave up 5 bases and J gave up 2 bases, with 9 bases separating them. This CDR3 reads CASSLQGNTEAFF. In DNA, the CDR3 is TGTGCCAGTAGTTTACAGGGTAACACTGAAGCTTTCTTT. The full variable domain, in which reference TRBV19 and TRBJ1-1 provide the parts outside the CDR3, is DGGITQSPKYLFRKEGQNVTLSCEQNLNHDAMYWYRQDPGQGLRLIYYSQIVNDFQKGDIAEGYSVSREKKESFPLTVTSAQKNPTAFYLCASSLQGNTEAFFGQGTRLTVV.